In this sample, the clone carrying this TCR beta chain turned up a few times. The method was immunoSEQ multiplex PCR; TCRdb's version includes in-frame clones alone and lacks a portion of them. The sample has some 75,000 clones, 65% to 80% seen once. The sample is drawn from a study of blood T cell repertoires in COVID-19. About the study: The analysed material was cDNA or gDNA that came from T cells, B-cell-depleted T cells, or PBMCs.

Germline lookup yields CDR1 SGHNT and CDR2 YYREEE (reference sequence). With 0 bases removed from V and 8 bases from J, the gap between germline ends came to 8 bases. This CDR3 comprises 12 residues. This receptor was obtained from a woman aged 80 or over with active or convalescent COVID-19. Sequencing was done on a sample of peripheral blood. This sequence joins TRBV5-4 and TRBJ1-2; D is unclear. DNA for the CDR3: TGTGCCAGCAGCTTGGAACAGTGGGGCTACACCTTC. Translation gives CASSLEQWGYTF.